This record covers a single T cell receptor beta chain. Its antigen is unidentified. Each donor was healthy, and each was a bone marrow donor. Donors had nominal health at sampling but likely had unrecorded immune exposures. Looked up from germline, CDR1 is LNHNV and CDR2 is YYDKDF (reference sequence). This CDR3 is 18 amino acids long. With 2 bases clipped from V and 9 bases from J, the junction kept 17 bases outside the gene matches. This entry comes from a study of cytomegalovirus exposure and HLA in healthy donors. Study-wide points: Sequencing likely produced, as an artifact, a cluster of highly shared sequence variants.

The PCR made use of 60 Vbeta and 13 Jbeta primers. The repertoire was sequenced with immunoSEQ multiplex PCR; TCRdb's copy has only in-frame clones and lacks some. The sample includes tens of thousands of clones, 70% to 85% of them seen just once. The rearrangement links TRBV15 to TRBJ1-5; 9 bases align to TRBD1. The origin of this receptor is a man between 45 and 60 years old in good health and CMV-seronegative. Sequenced input: PBMCs. Here the CDR3 reads CATSRSGQGSSGRGPQHF. CDR3 bases: TGTGCCACCAGCAGATCGGGACAGGGTTCATCGGGACGGGGGCCCCAGCATTTT.